This TCR beta chain was documented in a study of cytomegalovirus exposure and HLA in healthy donors. Amplification used 60 Vbeta primers and 13 Jbeta primers. Sequencing was performed with immunoSEQ multiplex PCR; in TCRdb, only in-frame clones are kept and a portion is missing. The sample has about 83,000 clones; about four fifths are singletons. The receptor comes from a man between 60 and 70 years old in good health and CMV-seronegative. The sample taken for sequencing was PBMCs.

The CDR3: CASRETGNTEAFF. DNA for the CDR3: TGCGCCAGCAGGGAAACGGGGAACACTGAAGCTTTCTTT. V gene TRBV5-1 combines with J gene TRBJ1-1; no clear D. V lost 5 bases to trimming and J lost 1 base, with 9 bases between them. The germline V gene has CDR1 SGHRS and CDR2 YFSETQ. CDR3 length: 13 amino acids.